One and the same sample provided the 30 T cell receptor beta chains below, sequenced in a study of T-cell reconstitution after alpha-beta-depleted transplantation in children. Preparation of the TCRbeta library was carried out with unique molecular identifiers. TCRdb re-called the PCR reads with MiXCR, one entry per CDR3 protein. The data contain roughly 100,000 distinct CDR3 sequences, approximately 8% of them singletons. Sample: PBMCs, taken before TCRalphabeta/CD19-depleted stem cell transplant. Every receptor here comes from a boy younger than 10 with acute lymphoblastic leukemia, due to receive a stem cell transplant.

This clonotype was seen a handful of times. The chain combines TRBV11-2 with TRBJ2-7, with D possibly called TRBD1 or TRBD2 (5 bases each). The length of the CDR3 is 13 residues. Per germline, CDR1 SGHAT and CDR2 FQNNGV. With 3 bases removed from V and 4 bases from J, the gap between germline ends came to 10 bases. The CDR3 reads CASSLEGEYEQYF. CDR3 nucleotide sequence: TGTGCCAGCAGCTTGGAAGGGGAGTACGAGCAGTACTTC.

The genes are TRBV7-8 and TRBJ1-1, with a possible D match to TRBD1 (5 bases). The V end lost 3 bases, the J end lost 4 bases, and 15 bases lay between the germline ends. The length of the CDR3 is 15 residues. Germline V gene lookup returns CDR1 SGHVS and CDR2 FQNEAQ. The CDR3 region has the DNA TGTGCCAGCAGCTTGGACGGGGGGATGGGCACTGAAGCTTTCTTT. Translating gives CASSLDGGMGTEAFF.

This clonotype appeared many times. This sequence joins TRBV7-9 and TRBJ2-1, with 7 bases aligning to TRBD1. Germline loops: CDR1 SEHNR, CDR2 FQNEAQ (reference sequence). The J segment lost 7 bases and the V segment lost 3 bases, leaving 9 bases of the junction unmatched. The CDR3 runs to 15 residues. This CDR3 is CASSFPGQALNEQFF. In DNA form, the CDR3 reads TGTGCCAGCAGCTTTCCAGGACAGGCCCTTAATGAGCAGTTCTTC.

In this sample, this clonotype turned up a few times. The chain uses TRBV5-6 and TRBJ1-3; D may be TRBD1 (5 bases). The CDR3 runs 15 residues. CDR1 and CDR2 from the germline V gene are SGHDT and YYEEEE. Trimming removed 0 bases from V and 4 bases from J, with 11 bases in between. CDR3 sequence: CASSLDPGGGNTIYF. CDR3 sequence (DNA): TGTGCCAGCAGCTTGGATCCCGGGGGAGGAAACACCATATATTTT.

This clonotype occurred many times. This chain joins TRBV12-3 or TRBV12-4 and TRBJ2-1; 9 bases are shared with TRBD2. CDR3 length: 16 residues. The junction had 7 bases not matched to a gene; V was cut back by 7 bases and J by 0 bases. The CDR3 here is CASTPWRGGSYNEQFF. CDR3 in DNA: TGTGCCAGCACCCCTTGGCGGGGGGGCTCCTACAATGAGCAGTTCTTC.

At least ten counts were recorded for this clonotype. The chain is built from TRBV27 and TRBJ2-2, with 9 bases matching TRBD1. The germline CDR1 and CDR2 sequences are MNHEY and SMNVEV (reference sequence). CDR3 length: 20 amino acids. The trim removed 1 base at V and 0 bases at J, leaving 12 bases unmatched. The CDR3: CASSLWQGQGPRANTGELFF. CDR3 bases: TGTGCCAGCAGTTTATGGCAAGGACAGGGGCCCCGAGCGAACACCGGGGAGCTGTTTTTT.

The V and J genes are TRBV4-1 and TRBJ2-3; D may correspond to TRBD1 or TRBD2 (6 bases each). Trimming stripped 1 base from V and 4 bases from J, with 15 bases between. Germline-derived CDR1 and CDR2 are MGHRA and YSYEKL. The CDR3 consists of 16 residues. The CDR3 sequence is CASSQGTATGADTQYF. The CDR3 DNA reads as TGCGCCAGCAGCCAAGGGACAGCGACGGGGGCAGATACGCAGTATTTT.

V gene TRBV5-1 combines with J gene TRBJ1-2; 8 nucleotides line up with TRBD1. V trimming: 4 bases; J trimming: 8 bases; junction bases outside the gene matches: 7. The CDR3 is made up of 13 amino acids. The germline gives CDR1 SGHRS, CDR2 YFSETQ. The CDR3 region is CASSDTGGRGYTF. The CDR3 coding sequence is TGCGCCAGCAGCGACACAGGGGGAAGAGGCTACACCTTC. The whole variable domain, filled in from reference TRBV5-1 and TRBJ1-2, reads KAGVTQTPRYLIKTRGQQVTLSCSPISGHRSVSWYQQTPGQGLQFLFEYFSETQRNKGNFPGRFSGRQFSNSRSEMNVSTLELGDSALYLCASSDTGGRGYTFGSGTRLTVV.

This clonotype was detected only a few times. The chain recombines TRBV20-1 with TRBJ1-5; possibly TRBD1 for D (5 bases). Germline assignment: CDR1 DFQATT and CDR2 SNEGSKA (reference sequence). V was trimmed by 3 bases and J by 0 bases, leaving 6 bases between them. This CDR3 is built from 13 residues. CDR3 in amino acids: CSARGHSNQPQHF. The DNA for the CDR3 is TGCAGTGCTAGGGGGCATAGCAATCAGCCCCAGCATTTT.

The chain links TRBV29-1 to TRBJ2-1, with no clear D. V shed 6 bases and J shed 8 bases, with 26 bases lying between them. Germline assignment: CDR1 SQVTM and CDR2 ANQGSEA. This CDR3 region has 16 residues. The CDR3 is CSVQGHPTTLSDEQFF. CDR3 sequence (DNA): TGCAGCGTCCAAGGCCACCCCACTACCTTAAGCGATGAGCAGTTCTTC.

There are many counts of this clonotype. The CDR3 spells CASSLGSLRQDGYTF. The CDR3, as DNA: TGCGCCAGCAGCTTGGGGTCGCTCCGACAGGATGGCTACACCTTC. This sequence joins TRBV5-1 and TRBJ1-2; D might be TRBD1 (6 bases). CDR1 and CDR2 (germline): SGHRS, YFSETQ. Trimming stripped 0 bases from V and 6 bases from J, with 15 bases between. The CDR3 has 15 residues.

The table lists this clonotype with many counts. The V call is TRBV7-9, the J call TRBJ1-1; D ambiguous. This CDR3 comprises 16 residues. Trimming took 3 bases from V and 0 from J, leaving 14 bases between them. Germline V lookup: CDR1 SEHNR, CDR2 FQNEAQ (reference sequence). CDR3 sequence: CASSFSRVLLNTEAFF. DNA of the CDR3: TGTGCCAGCAGCTTCTCCCGAGTCCTCTTGAACACTGAAGCTTTCTTT.

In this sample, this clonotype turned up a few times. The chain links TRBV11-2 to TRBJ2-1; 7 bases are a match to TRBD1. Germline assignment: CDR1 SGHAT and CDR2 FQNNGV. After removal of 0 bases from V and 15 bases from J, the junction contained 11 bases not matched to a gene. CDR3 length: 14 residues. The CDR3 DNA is TGTGCCAGCAGCTTAGATCGTGGGTCAGGGGGTGTGTTCTTC. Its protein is CASSLDRGSGGVFF.

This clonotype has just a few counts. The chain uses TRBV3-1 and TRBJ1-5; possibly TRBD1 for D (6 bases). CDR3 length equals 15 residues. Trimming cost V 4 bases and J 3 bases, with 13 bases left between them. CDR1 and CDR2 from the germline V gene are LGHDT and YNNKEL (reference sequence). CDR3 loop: CASSPTRGINQPQHF. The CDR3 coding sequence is TGTGCCAGCAGCCCGACCAGGGGCATCAATCAGCCCCAGCATTTT.

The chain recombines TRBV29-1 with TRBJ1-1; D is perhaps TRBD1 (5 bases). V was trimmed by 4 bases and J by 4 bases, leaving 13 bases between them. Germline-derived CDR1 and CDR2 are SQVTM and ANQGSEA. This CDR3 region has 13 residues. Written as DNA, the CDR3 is TGCAGCGTTGGTGACCAGGGTTTCACTGAAGCTTTCTTT. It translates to CSVGDQGFTEAFF.

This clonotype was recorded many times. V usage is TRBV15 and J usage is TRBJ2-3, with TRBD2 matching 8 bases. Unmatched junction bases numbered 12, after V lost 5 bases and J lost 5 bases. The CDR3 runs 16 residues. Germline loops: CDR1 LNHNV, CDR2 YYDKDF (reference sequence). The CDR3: CATSPQTAGAGDTQYF. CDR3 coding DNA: TGTGCCACCAGCCCCCAAACAGCGGGGGCGGGAGATACGCAGTATTTT.

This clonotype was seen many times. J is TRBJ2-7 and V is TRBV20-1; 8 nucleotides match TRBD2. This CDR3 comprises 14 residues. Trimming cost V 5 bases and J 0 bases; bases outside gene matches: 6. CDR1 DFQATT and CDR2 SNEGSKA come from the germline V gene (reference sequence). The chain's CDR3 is CSAFSGTSSYEQYF. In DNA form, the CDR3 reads TGCAGTGCTTTTTCAGGGACTAGCTCCTACGAGCAGTACTTC.

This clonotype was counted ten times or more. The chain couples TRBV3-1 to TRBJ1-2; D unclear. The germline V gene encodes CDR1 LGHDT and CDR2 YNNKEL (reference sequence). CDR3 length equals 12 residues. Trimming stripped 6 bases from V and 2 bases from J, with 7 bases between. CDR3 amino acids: CASRDGNYGYTF. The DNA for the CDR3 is TGTGCCAGCAGGGACGGCAACTATGGCTACACCTTC.

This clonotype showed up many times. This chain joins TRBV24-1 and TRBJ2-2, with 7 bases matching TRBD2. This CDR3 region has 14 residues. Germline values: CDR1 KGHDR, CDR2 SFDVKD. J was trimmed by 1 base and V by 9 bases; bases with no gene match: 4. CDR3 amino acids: CATRAGWNTGELFF. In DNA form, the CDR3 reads TGTGCCACCCGAGCGGGGTGGAACACCGGGGAGCTGTTTTTT.

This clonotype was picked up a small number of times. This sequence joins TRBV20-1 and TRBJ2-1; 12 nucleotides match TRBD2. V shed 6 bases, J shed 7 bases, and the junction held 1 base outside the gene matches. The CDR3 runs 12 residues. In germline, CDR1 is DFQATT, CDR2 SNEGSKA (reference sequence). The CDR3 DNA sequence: TGCAGTGCCGGGACTAGCGGGAATGAGCAGTTCTTC. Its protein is CSAGTSGNEQFF.

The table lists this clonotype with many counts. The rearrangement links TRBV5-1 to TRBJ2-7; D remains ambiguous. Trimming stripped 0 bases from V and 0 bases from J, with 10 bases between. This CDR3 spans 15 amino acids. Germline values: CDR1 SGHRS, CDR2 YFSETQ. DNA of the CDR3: TGCGCCAGCAGCTTGGACCAGACTTACTCCTACGAGCAGTACTTC. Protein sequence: CASSLDQTYSYEQYF.

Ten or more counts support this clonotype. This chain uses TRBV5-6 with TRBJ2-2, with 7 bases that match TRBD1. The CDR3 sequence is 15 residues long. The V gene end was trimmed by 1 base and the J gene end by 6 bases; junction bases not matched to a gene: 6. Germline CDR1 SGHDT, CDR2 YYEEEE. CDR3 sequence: CASSLRQGVAGELFF. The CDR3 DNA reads TGTGCCAGCAGCTTGCGGCAGGGGGTAGCCGGGGAGCTGTTTTTT.

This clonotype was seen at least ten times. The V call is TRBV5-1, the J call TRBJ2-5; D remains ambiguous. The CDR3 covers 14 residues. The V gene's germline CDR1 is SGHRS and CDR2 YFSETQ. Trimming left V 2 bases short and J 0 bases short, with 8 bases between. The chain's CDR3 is CASSFRQNQETQYF. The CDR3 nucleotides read TGCGCCAGCAGCTTCAGGCAGAACCAAGAGACCCAGTACTTC.

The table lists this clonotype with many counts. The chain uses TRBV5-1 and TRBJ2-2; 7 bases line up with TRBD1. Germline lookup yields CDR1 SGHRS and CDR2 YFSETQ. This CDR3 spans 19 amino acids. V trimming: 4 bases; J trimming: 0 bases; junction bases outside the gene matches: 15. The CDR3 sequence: CASSHLPTGATSNTGELFF. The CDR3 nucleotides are TGCGCCAGCAGCCACCTGCCCACAGGGGCCACCTCGAACACCGGGGAGCTGTTTTTT. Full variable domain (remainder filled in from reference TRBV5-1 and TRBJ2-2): KAGVTQTPRYLIKTRGQQVTLSCSPISGHRSVSWYQQTPGQGLQFLFEYFSETQRNKGNFPGRFSGRQFSNSRSEMNVSTLELGDSALYLCASSHLPTGATSNTGELFFGEGSRLTVL.

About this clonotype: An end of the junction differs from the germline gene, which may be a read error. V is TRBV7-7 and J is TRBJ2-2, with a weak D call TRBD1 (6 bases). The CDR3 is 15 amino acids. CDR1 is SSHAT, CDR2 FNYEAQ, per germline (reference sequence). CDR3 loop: CASSKTRGNTGELFF. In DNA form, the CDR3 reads TGTGCTAGCAGCAAGACCAGGGGGAACACCGGGGAGCTGTTTTTT.

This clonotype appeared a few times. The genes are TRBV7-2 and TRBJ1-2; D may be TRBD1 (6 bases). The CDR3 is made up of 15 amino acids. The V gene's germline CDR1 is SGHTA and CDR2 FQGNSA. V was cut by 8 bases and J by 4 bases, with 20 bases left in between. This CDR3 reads CASSGGGRAGYGYTF. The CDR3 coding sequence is TGTGCCAGCTCCGGGGGCGGACGAGCGGGCTATGGCTACACCTTC.

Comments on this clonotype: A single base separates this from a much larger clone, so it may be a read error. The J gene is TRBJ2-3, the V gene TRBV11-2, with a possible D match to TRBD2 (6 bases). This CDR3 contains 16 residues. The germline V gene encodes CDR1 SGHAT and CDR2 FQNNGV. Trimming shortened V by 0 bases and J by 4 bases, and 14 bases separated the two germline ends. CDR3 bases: TGTGCCAGCAGCTTAGAGGGACTCTCACGGCCAGATACGCAGTATTTT. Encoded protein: CASSLEGLSRPDTQYF.

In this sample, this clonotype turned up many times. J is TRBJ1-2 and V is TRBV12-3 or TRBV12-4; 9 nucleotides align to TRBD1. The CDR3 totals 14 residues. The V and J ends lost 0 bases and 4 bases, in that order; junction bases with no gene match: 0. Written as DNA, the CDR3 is TGTGCCAGCAGTTTAGCGGGACAGGGCTATGGCTACACCTTC. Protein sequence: CASSLAGQGYGYTF.

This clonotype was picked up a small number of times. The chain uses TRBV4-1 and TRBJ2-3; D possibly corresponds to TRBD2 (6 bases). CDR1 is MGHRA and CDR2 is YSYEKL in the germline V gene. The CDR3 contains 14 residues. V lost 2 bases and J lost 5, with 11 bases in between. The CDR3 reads CASSQPSDVDTQYF. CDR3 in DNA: TGCGCCAGCAGCCAACCTAGCGACGTAGATACGCAGTATTTT.

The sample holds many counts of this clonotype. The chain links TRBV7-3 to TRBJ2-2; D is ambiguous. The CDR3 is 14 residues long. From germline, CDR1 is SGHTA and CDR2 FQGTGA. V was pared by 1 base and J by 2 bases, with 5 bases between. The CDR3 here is CASSLILNTGELFF. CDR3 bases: TGTGCCAGCAGCTTAATCCTTAACACCGGGGAGCTGTTTTTT.